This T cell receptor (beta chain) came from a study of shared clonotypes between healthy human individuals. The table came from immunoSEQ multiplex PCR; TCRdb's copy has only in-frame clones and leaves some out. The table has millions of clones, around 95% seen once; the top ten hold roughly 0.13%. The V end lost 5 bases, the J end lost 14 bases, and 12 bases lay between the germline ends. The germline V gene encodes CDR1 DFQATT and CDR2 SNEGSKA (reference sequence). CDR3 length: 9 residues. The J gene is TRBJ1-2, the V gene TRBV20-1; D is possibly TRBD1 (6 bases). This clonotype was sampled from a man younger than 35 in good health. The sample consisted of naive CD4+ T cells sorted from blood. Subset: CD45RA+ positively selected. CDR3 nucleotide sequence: TGCAGTGCTCCAGGGGAAAATACCTTC. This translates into CSAPGENTF.